This T cell receptor beta chain was captured in a study of T cell changes during pregnancy in multiple sclerosis. CDR1 and CDR2 from the germline V gene are MDHEN and SYDVKM. V was trimmed by 9 bases and J by 0 bases, leaving 23 bases between them. The CDR3 spans 18 residues. Method: immunoSEQ multiplex PCR; TCRdb's copy keeps in-frame clones and lacks some. Among tens of thousands of clones listed, 90% to 95% were seen once. The sequence was collected from a female donor with multiple sclerosis, enrolled in a pregnancy study. The specimen comprised peripheral blood, sampled before pregnancy. This chain links TRBV28 with TRBJ1-4; D is unresolved. CDR3 region: CASHSGEGNFPTNEKLFF. The CDR3 DNA is TGTGCCAGTCACTCGGGCGAGGGTAACTTCCCAACTAATGAAAAACTGTTTTTT.